This section outlines one T cell receptor beta chain sequence together with its context. Its antigen is as yet unknown. Method: immunoSEQ multiplex PCR; TCRdb's copy keeps in-frame clones and lacks some. The sample lists about 68,000 clones, roughly 82% occurring once. This sample is part of a study of OX40 agonist ivuxolimab in advanced cancers. Study context: Averaging 60 years in age, with a range of roughly 23 to 80, the cohort was about 83% male.

Overall study findings and caveats: What antigens the expanded peripheral T cells recognized was never established.

The CDR3 loop spans 14 amino acids. Germline lookup yields CDR1 SNHLY and CDR2 FYNNEI. Trimming cost V 7 bases and J 4 bases, with 16 bases left between them. The material sequenced was CD4+ or CD8+ T cells sorted from blood, taken in a trial of the OX40 agonist ivuxolimab. The chain uses TRBV2 and TRBJ1-2; no clear D gene. The source is an adult with an advanced solid tumor such as melanoma, head and neck, liver or kidney cancer. The CDR3, as DNA: TGTGCCAGCAACCAGGCGGGGATCGGCTATGGCTACACCTTC. Translated, it gives CASNQAGIGYGYTF. The whole variable domain, remainder taken from reference TRBV2 and TRBJ1-2, is EPEVTQTPSHQVTQMGQEVILRCVPISNHLYFYWYRQILGQKVEFLVSFYNNEISEKSEIFDDQFSVERPDGSNFTLKIRSTKLEDSAMYFCASNQAGIGYGYTFGSGTRLTVV.